A single sample is the source of the 8 T cell receptor beta chains below, sequenced in a study of CD8 T cells in ankylosing spondylitis. No antigen has been assigned to these receptors. Overall study findings and caveats: Eight or nine highly homologous variants made up a TCR beta motif that seemed to typify ankylosing spondylitis blood.

MiXCR was run by TCRdb on the 5' RACE reads, yielding one entry per CDR3 protein. Among roughly 490,000 distinct CDR3 sequences listed, approximately 5.3% were seen once. Sequenced sample: blood, either unsorted or a sorted T cell fraction (not recorded which). These receptors were taken from a male donor with ankylosing spondylitis.

This clonotype was counted a few times. The chain has TRBV29-1 and TRBJ1-1, with D perhaps TRBD1 (6 bases). The CDR3 has 16 amino acids. Trimming stripped 3 bases from V and 4 bases from J, with 21 bases between. Per germline, CDR1 SQVTM and CDR2 ANQGSEA. Written as DNA, the CDR3 is TGCAGCGTTGAGTGGTCCAGGGGTCCCCTAATCACTGAAGCTTTCTTT. Protein product: CSVEWSRGPLITEAFF.

This clonotype occurred many times. This chain joins TRBV4-2 and TRBJ1-5, with D maybe TRBD1 (5 bases). The V end lost 3 bases, the J end lost 9 bases, and 15 bases lay between the germline ends. The CDR3 contains 14 residues. Germline values: CDR1 LGHNA, CDR2 YNFKEQ. The CDR3 DNA reads as TGTGCCAGCAGCCAGGAGATGGCAGGGTGGCCCCAGCATTTT. Encoded protein: CASSQEMAGWPQHF.

This clonotype was seen ten or more times. The chain links TRBV18 to TRBJ1-2; 7 bases are shared with TRBD1. CDR3 length equals 17 residues. The V gene's germline CDR1 is KGHSH and CDR2 LQKENI. Trimming at V came to 4 bases and at J to 5 bases, leaving 16 bases not matched to a gene. The DNA of the CDR3 is TGTGCCAGCTCACGATCGGGACAGCCTATCGGGCCTTATGGCTACACCTTC. Protein sequence: CASSRSGQPIGPYGYTF.

This clonotype was picked up many times. The V and J genes are TRBV12-5 and TRBJ1-5, with no clear D. Looked up from germline, CDR1 is LGHNT and CDR2 is FRNRAP. This CDR3 contains 17 residues. Trimming stripped 2 bases from V and 0 bases from J, with 14 bases between. The CDR3 sequence is CASGLPEWVDSNQPQHF. Written as DNA, the CDR3 is TGTGCTAGTGGTTTGCCAGAATGGGTGGATAGCAATCAGCCCCAGCATTTT. Full variable domain (missing parts from reference TRBV12-5 and TRBJ1-5): DARVTQTPRHKVTEMGQEVTMRCQPILGHNTVFWYRQTMMQGLELLAYFRNRAPLDDSGMPKDRFSAEMPDATLATLKIQPSEPRDSAVYFCASGLPEWVDSNQPQHFGDGTRLSIL.

There are many counts of this clonotype. The genes are TRBV20-1 and TRBJ2-3, with D possibly called TRBD1 or TRBD2 (5 bases each). The V end lost 3 bases, the J end lost 4 bases, and 14 bases lay between the germline ends. Germline loops: CDR1 DFQATT, CDR2 SNEGSKA (reference sequence). The CDR3 runs 14 residues. The CDR3 DNA reads as TGCAGTGCTAGGTGGGGGAGCGGATCAGATACGCAGTATTTT. Translated: CSARWGSGSDTQYF.

This clonotype was found many times. The rearrangement uses TRBV12-3 or TRBV12-4 and TRBJ1-1, with D tentatively TRBD1 (5 bases). Deletions cut 4 bases from V and 1 base from J, with 13 bases between. This CDR3 has 15 residues. The CDR3 DNA is TGTGCCAGCAGTTGGGCAGGTAGGGGGAACACTGAAGCTTTCTTT. It is translated as CASSWAGRGNTEAFF.

This clonotype is a singleton in its sample. The chain joins TRBV18 to TRBJ2-5; no reliable D call. The CDR3 length is 13 residues. Trimming removed 6 bases from V and 1 base from J, with 9 bases in between. Germline assignment: CDR1 KGHSH and CDR2 LQKENI. The CDR3 bases are TGTGCCAGCTCTCGTCTTTCCCAAGAGACCCAGTACTTC. Protein product: CASSRLSQETQYF.

This clonotype was seen many times. V gene TRBV6-1 combines with J gene TRBJ1-3; D ambiguous. Looked up from germline, CDR1 is MNHNS and CDR2 is SASEGT. The V end was cut by 6 bases, the J end by 6 bases, with 18 bases between. This CDR3 has 15 amino acids. The DNA for the CDR3 is TGTGCCAGCAGCTTTCAGATATTGCGGGAAAACACCATATATTTT. This encodes CASSFQILRENTIYF.